This TCR beta chain was found in a study of PD-1 blockade in classical Hodgkin lymphoma. This clone occurred a few times. The CDR3 length is 16 residues. The germline gives CDR1 WSHSY, CDR2 SAAADI. With 2 bases clipped from V and 0 bases from J, the junction kept 3 bases outside the gene matches. Exposure to brentuximab vedotin varied, and each patient had relapsed following autologous stem cell transplantation. TCRdb's copy holds only in-frame clones and misses some; the assay was immunoSEQ multiplex PCR. The sample has around 70,000 clones, 60% to 80% seen once. The sequenced sample was peripheral blood mononuclear cells (PBMCs), obtained before the second cycle of nivolumab. The sequence derives from a human donor with classical Hodgkin lymphoma. The rearrangement uses TRBV10-2 and TRBJ1-3; 8 bases are shared with TRBD1. CDR3: CASSELGQVSGNTIYF. In DNA, the CDR3 is TGCGCCAGCAGTGAGCTGGGACAGGTCTCTGGAAACACCATATATTTT.